The rows below give T cell receptor beta chains drawn from one sample of a study of T cells in Graves' hyperthyroidism and ophthalmopathy. One entry per CDR3 protein, called by TCRdb with MiXCR from the multiplex PCR reads. The sample consists of a few hundred thousand distinct CDR3 sequences, 15% to 17% of them appearing once. The sequencing sample was made of blood. These receptors all come from a woman aged 18 to 35 with Graves' hyperthyroidism that later progressed to Graves' ophthalmopathy. The CDR3 runs from the conserved cysteine through the conserved F or W. Size values are once, few and many counts, or a class for expanded clones, and some rows have none.

TRBJ2-2 13 TRBV20-1 - CSAKMGRTGELFF
TRBJ2-3 15 TRBV18 many CASSPTSASTDTQYF
TRBJ2-1 20 TRBV28 many CASSGRAIGRSGGAYNEQFF
TRBJ2-4 16 TRBV19 once CASSPQDFLAKNIQYF
TRBJ2-3 15 TRBV20-1 many CSATGLADNTDTQYF
TRBJ2-3 16 TRBV6-2/TRBV6-3 - CASSYSGQLPTDTQYF
TRBJ1-5 13 TRBV6-1 many CASSTGIHQPQHF
TRBJ2-1 15 TRBV7-2 many CASTPGSVSYNEQFF
TRBJ2-7 15 TRBV28 once CASRSSAGSSYEQYF
TRBJ2-1 16 TRBV20-1 few CSAREASEISYNEQFF
TRBJ2-3 16 TRBV7-9 few CASSPLPSDQRDTQYF
TRBJ2-6 18 TRBV5-1 - CASSPVAGGNSGANVLTF
TRBJ2-1 14 TRBV27 many CASSRYEGDNEQFF
TRBJ2-1 18 TRBV10-3 few CAITMRGTSGKHDNEQFF
TRBJ2-1 15 TRBV27 many CASSTQREKFDEQFF
TRBJ2-7 15 TRBV28 - CASRGIAGFTYEQYF
TRBJ2-1 18 TRBV7-8 many CASSLARGPGGPINEQFF